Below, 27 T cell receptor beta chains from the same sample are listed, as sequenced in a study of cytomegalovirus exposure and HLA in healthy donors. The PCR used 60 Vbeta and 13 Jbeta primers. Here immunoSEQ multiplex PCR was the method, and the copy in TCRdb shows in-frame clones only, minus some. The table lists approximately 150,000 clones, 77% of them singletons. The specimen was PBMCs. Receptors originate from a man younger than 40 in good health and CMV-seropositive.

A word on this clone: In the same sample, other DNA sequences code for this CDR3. CDR3 nucleotide sequence: TGTGCCAGCAGTTCGGGACAGGGCTACGAGCAGTACTTC. Translation gives CASSSGQGYEQYF. The chain has TRBV6-5 and TRBJ2-7, with 9 positions matching TRBD1. V lost 4 bases and J lost 3; bases outside the gene matches: 1. Germline CDR1 and CDR2: MNHEY and SVGAGI. The CDR3 length is 13 residues.

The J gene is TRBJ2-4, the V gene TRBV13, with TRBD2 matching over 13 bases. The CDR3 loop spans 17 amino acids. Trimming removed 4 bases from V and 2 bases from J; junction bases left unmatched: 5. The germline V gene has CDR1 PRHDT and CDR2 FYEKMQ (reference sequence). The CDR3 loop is CASSSTSGGASKNIQYF. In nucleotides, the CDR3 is TGTGCCAGCAGCTCCACTAGCGGGGGGGCATCCAAAAACATTCAGTACTTC.

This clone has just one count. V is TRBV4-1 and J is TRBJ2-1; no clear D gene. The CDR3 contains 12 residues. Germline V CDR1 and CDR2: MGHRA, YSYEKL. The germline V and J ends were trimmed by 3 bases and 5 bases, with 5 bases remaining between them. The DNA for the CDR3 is TGCGCCAGCAGCCACCCGGACAATGAGCAGTTCTTC. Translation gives CASSHPDNEQFF.

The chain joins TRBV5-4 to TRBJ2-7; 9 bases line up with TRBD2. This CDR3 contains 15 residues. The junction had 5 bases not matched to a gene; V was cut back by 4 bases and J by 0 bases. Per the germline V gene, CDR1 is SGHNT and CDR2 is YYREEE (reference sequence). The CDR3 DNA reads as TGTGCCAGCAGCCCCGGGGGACTAGCCTCCTACGAGCAGTACTTC. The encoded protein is CASSPGGLASYEQYF.

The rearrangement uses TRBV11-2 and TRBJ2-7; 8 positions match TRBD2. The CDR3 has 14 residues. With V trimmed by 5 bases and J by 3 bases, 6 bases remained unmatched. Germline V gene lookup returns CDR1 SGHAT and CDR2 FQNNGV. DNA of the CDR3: TGTGCCAGCAGCACCCCACTAGCGGACTACGAGCAGTACTTC. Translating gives CASSTPLADYEQYF.

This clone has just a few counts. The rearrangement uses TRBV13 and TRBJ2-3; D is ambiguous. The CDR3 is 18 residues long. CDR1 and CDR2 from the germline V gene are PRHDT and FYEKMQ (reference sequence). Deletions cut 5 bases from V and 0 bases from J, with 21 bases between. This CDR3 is CASSPSRLSASSTDTQYF. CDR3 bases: TGTGCCAGCAGCCCTTCCCGCTTATCTGCGTCTAGCACAGATACGCAGTATTTT.

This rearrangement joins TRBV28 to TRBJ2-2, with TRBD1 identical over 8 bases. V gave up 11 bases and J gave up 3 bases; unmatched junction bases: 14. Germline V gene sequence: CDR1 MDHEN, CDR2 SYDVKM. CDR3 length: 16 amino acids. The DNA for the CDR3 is TGTGCCGGGCGACGGGTAGACAGGGGTCACACCGGGGAGCTGTTTTTT. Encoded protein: CAGRRVDRGHTGELFF.

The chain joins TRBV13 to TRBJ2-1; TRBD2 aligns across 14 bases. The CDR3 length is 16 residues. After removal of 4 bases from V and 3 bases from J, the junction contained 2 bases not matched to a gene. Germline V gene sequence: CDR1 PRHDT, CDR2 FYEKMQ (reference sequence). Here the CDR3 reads CASSSGLAGVYNEQFF. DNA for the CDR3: TGTGCCAGCAGCTCGGGACTAGCGGGGGTCTACAATGAGCAGTTCTTC.

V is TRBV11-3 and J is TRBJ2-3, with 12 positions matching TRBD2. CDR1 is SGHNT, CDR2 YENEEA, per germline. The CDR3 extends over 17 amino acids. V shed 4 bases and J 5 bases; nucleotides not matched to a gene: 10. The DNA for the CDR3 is TGTGCCAGCAGCTCCAGCCCTAGCGGGGGGGCCGTAGATACGCAGTATTTT. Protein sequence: CASSSSPSGGAVDTQYF.

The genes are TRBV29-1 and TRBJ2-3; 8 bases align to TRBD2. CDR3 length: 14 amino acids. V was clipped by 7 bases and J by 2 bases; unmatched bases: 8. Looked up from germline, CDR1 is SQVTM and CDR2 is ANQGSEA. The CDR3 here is CSAVTSGPTDTQYF. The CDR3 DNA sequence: TGCAGCGCCGTTACTAGCGGCCCCACAGATACGCAGTATTTT.

CDR3 residues: CASSYDRQGGYEQYF. DNA of the CDR3: TGTGCCAGCAGTTACGACCGACAGGGTGGGTACGAGCAGTACTTC. The V gene is TRBV6-5, the J gene TRBJ2-7, with TRBD1 identical over 7 bases. Germline values: CDR1 MNHEY, CDR2 SVGAGI. CDR3 size: 15 residues. The V and J ends lost 2 bases and 4 bases, in that order; junction bases with no gene match: 8.

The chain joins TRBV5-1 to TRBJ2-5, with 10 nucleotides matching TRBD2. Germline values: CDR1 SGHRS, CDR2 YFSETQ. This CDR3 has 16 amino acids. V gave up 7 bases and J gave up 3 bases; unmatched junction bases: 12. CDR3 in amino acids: CASQTSTSGVEETQYF. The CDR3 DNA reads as TGCGCCAGCCAAACGTCCACTAGCGGGGTGGAAGAGACCCAGTACTTC.

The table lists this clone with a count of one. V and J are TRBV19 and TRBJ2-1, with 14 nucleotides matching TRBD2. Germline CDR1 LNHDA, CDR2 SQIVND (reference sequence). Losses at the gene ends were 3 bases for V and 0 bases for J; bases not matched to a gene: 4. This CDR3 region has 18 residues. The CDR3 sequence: CASSMSGTSGGSYNEQFF. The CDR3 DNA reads TGTGCCAGTAGTATGTCGGGGACTAGCGGGGGCTCCTACAATGAGCAGTTCTTC.

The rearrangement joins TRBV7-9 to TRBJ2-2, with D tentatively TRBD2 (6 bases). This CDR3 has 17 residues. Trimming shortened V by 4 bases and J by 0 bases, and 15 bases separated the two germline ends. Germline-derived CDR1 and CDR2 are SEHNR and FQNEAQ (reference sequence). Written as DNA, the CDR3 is TGTGCCAGCAGCTGGCGGGACGGAACGACGAACACCGGGGAGCTGTTTTTT. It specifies CASSWRDGTTNTGELFF.

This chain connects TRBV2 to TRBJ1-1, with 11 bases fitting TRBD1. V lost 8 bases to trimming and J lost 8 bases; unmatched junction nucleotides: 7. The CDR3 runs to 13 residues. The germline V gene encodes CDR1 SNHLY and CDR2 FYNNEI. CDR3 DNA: TGTGCCAGCGGAGGACAGGGGGCCCTGGAAGCTTTCTTT. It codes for CASGGQGALEAFF. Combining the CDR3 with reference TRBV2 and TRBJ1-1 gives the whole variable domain EPEVTQTPSHQVTQMGQEVILRCVPISNHLYFYWYRQILGQKVEFLVSFYNNEISEKSEIFDDQFSVERPDGSNFTLKIRSTKLEDSAMYFCASGGQGALEAFFGQGTRLTVV.

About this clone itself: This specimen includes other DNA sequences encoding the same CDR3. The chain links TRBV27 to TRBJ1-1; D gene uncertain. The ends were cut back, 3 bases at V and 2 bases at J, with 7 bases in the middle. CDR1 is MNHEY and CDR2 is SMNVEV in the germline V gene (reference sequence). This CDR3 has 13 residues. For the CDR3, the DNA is TGTGCCAGCAGTTTTAGCCGCAACACTGAAGCTTTCTTT. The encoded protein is CASSFSRNTEAFF.

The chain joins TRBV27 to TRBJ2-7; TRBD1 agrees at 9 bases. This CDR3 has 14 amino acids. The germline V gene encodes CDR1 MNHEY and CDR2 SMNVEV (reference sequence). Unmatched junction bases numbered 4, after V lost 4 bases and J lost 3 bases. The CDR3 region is CASSSHRGHYEQYF. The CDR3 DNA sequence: TGTGCCAGCAGTTCTCACAGGGGGCACTACGAGCAGTACTTC.

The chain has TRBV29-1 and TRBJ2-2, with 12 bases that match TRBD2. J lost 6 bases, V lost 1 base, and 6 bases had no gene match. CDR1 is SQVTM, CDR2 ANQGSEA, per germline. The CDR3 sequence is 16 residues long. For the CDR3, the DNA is TGCAGCGTTGAAGTTGGGCCTAGCGGGGGGGCCGGGGAGCTGTTTTTT. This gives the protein CSVEVGPSGGAGELFF.

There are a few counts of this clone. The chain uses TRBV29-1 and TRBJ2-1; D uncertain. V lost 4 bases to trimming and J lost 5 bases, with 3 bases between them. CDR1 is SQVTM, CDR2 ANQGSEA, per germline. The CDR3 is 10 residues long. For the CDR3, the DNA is TGCAGCGTTGCCGACAATGAGCAGTTCTTC. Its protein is CSVADNEQFF.

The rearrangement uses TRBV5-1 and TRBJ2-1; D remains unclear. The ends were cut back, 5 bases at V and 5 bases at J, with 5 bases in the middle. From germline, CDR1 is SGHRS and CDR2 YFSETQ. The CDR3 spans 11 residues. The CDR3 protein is CASRQNNEQFF. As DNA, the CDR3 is TGCGCCAGCAGGCAGAACAATGAGCAGTTCTTC.

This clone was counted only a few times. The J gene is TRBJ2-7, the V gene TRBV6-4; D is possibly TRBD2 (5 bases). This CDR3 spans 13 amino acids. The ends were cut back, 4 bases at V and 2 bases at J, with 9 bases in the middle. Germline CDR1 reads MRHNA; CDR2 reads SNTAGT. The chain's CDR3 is CASSAGMPYEQYF. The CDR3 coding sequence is TGTGCCAGCAGTGCGGGGATGCCCTACGAGCAGTACTTC.

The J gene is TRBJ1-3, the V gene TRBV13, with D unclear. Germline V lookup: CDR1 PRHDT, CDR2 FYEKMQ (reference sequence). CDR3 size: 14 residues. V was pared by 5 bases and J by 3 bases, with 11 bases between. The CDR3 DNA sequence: TGTGCCAGCAGCCCCCGCAGCGGTGGAAACACCATATATTTT. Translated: CASSPRSGGNTIYF. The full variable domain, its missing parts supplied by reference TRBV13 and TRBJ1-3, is AAGVIQSPRHLIKEKRETATLKCYPIPRHDTVYWYQQGPGQDPQFLISFYEKMQSDKGSIPDRFSAQQFSDYHSELNMSSLELGDSALYFCASSPRSGGNTIYFGEGSWLTVV.

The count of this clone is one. In DNA form, the CDR3 reads TGTGCCAGCAGCCCCCACGGGGGAGGCATGAACACTGAAGCTTTCTTT. Protein sequence: CASSPHGGGMNTEAFF. The V gene is TRBV4-2, the J gene TRBJ1-1, with D possibly being TRBD1 (5 bases). The germline CDR1 and CDR2 sequences are LGHNA and YNFKEQ. CDR3 size: 16 residues. V shed 4 bases and J shed 0 bases, with 15 bases lying between them.

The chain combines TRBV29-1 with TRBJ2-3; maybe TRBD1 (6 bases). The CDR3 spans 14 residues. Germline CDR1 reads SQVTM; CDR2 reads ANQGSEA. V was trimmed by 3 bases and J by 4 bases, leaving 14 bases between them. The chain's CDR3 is CSVDPNWGPDTQYF. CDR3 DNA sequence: TGCAGCGTTGACCCTAATTGGGGGCCAGATACGCAGTATTTT.

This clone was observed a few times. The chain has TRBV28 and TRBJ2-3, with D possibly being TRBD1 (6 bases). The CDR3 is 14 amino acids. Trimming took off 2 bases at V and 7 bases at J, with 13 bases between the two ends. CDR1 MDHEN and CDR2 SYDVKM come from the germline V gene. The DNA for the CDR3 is TGTGCCAGCAGTTTAGCGCCCAGGGGAAATACGCAGTATTTT. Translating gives CASSLAPRGNTQYF.

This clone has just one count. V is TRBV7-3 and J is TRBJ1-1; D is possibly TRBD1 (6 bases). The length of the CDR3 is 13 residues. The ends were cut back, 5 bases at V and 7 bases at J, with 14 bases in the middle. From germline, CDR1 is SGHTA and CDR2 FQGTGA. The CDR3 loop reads CASSQGGRGEAFF. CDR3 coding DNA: TGTGCCAGCAGCCAAGGGGGTAGGGGTGAAGCTTTCTTT.

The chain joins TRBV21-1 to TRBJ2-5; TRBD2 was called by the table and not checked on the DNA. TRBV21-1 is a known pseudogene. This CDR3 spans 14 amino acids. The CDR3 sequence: CASSKAPAKETQYF. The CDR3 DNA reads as TGTGCCAGCAGCAAAGCGCCAGCGAAAGAGACCCAGTACTTC.